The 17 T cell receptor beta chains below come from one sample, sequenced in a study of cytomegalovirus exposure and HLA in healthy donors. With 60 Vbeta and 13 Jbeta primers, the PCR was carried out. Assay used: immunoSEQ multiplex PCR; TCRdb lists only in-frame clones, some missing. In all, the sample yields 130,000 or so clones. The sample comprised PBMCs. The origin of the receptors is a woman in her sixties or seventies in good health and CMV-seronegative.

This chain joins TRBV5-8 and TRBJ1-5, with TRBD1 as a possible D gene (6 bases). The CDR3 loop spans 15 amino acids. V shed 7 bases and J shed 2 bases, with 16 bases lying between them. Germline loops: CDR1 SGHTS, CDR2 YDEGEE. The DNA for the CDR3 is TGTGCCAGCCCCGACCGGGGGGCTGGCAATCAGCCCCAGCATTTT. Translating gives CASPDRGAGNQPQHF.

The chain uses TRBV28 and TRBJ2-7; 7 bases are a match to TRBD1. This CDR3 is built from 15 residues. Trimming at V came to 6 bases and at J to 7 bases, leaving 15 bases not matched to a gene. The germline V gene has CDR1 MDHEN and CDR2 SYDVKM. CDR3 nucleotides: TGTGCCAGCAGCTCTACGACAGGGATCTCGAGAGAGCAGTACTTC. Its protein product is CASSSTTGISREQYF.

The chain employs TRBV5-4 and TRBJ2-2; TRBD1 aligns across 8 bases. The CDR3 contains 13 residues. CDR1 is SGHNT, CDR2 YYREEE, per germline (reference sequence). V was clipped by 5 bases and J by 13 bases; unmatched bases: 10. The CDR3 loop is CASRSGQEIGLFF. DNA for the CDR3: TGTGCCAGCAGGTCGGGACAGGAGATAGGGCTGTTTTTT.

In DNA, the CDR3 is TGTGCCACCAGCAGTCCCCTGGCGCAGGGGGCGAGTGGCTACACCTTC. Translating it yields CATSSPLAQGASGYTF. The chain combines TRBV15 with TRBJ1-2; TRBD1 matches at 8 bases. The CDR3 runs 16 residues. V lost 3 bases to trimming and J lost 7 bases; unmatched junction nucleotides: 13. Germline V gives CDR1 LNHNV, CDR2 YYDKDF (reference sequence).

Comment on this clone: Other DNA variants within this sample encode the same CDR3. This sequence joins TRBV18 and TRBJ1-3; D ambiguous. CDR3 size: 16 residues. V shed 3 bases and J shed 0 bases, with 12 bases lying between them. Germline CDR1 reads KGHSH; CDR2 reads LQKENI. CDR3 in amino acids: CASSPPSRSSGNTIYF. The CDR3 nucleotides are TGTGCCAGCTCACCCCCTTCAAGGAGCTCTGGAAACACCATATATTTT.

The CDR3 reads CASSFRQGSGANVLTF. As DNA, the CDR3 is TGTGCCAGCAGCTTTAGACAGGGGTCTGGGGCCAACGTCCTGACTTTC. The rearrangement uses TRBV7-9 and TRBJ2-6; 8 nucleotides match TRBD1. In germline, CDR1 is SEHNR, CDR2 FQNEAQ (reference sequence). This CDR3 spans 16 amino acids. The V and J ends lost 3 bases and 1 base, in that order; junction bases with no gene match: 2.

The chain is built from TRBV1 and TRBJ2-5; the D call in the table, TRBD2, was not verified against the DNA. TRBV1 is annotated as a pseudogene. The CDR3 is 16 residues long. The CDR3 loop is CTSSQVGGGPQETQYF. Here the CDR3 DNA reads TGCACCAGCAGCCAAGTTGGCGGGGGACCTCAAGAGACCCAGTACTTC.

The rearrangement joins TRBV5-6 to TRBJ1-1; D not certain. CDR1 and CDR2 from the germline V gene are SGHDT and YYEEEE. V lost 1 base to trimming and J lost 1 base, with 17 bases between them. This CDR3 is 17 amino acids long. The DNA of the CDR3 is TGTGCCAGCAGCTTGTCTCCGGGAGTTCTTACGAACACTGAAGCTTTCTTT. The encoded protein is CASSLSPGVLTNTEAFF. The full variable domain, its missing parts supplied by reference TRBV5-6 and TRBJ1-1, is DAGVTQSPTHLIKTRGQQVTLRCSPKSGHDTVSWYQQALGQGPQFIFQYYEEEERQRGNFPDRFSGHQFPNYSSELNVNALLLGDSALYLCASSLSPGVLTNTEAFFGQGTRLTVV.

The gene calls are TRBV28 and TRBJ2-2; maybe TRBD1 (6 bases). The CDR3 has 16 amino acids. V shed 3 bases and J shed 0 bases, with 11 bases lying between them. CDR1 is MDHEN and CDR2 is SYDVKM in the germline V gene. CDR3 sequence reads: CASSLQTGTNTGELFF. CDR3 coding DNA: TGTGCCAGCAGTTTGCAGACAGGAACGAACACCGGGGAGCTGTTTTTT. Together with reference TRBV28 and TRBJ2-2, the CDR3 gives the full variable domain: DVKVTQSSRYLVKRTGEKVFLECVQDMDHENMFWYRQDPGLGLRLIYFSYDVKMKEKGDIPEGYSVSREKKERFSLILESASTNQTSMYLCASSLQTGTNTGELFFGEGSRLTVL.

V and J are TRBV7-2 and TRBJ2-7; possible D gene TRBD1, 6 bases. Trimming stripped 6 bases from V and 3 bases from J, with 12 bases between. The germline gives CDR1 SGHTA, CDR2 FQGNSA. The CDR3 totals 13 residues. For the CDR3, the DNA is TGTGCCAGCAGAGAAGGACAGTTCTACGAGCAGTACTTC. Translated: CASREGQFYEQYF.

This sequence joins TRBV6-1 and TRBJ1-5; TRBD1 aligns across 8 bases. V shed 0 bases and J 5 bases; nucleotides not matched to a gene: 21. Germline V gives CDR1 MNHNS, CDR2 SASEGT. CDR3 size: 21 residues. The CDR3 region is CASSEALPPGATGAGDQPQHF. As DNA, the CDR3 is TGTGCCAGCAGTGAAGCGCTTCCCCCGGGAGCGACAGGGGCGGGCGATCAGCCCCAGCATTTT.

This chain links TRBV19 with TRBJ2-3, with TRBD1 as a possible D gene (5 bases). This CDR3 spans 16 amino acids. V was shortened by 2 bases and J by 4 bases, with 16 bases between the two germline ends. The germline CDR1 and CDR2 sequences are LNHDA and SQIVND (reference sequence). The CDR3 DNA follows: TGTGCCAGTAGTATATTGGGAAGGGGCGCGTCAGATACGCAGTATTTT. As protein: CASSILGRGASDTQYF.

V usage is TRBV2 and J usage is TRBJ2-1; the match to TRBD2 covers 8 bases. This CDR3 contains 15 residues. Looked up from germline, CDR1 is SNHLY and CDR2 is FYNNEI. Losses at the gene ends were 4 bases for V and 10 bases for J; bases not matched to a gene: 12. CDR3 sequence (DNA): TGTGCCAGCAGTGGACCGGGACTAGGGGGAGGCGAGCAGTTCTTC. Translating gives CASSGPGLGGGEQFF.

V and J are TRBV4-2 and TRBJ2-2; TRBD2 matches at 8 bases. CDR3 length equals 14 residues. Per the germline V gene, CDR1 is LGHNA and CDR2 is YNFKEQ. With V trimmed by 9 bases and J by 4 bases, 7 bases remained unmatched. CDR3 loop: CASSPGGGTGELFF. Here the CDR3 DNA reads TGTGCCAGTTCCCCGGGGGGGGGCACCGGGGAGCTGTTTTTT.

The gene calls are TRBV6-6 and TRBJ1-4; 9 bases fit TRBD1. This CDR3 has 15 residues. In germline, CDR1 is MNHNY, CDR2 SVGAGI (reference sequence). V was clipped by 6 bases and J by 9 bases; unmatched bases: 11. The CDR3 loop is CASRTPGQGLQKLFF. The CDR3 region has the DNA TGTGCCAGCAGAACGCCGGGACAGGGCCTCCAAAAACTGTTTTTT.

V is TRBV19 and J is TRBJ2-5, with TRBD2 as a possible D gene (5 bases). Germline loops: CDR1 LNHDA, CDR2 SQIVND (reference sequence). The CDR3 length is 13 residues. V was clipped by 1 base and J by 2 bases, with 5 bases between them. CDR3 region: CASSIGGQETQYF. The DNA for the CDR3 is TGTGCCAGTAGTATAGGAGGGCAAGAGACCCAGTACTTC.

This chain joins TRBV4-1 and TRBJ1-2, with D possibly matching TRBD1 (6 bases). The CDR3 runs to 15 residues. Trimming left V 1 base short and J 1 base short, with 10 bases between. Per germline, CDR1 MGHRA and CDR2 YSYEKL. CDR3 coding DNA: TGCGCCAGCAGCCAAGTGGGGGCTCTTAACTATGGCTACACCTTC. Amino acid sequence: CASSQVGALNYGYTF.